The source of this T cell receptor (beta chain) is a study of cytomegalovirus exposure and HLA in healthy donors. The CDR3 covers 14 residues. V lost 2 bases and J 7 bases, leaving 15 bases between the germline ends. Germline values: CDR1 SQVTM, CDR2 ANQGSEA. PCR employed 60 Vbeta and 13 Jbeta primers. The data were produced by immunoSEQ multiplex PCR, yet TCRdb's version contains in-frame clones alone and is incomplete. The data hold 180,000 or so clones, with approximately 79% observed a single time. This chain uses TRBV29-1 with TRBJ2-1, with D possibly TRBD2 on 7 matching bases. Sequenced: PBMCs. This TCR was sampled from a man aged 50-60 years in good health and CMV-seropositive. The CDR3 DNA reads TGCAGCGTTGAAAGAGGGGGGGCCGGTAATGAGCAGTTCTTC. Translated, it gives CSVERGGAGNEQFF.